This T cell receptor beta chain was found in a study of CD8 T cells in ankylosing spondylitis. Findings of the study overall: Earlier work had already found some motif variants in reactive arthritis synovial fluid and blood. There was reportedly significant enrichment of clones that were disease-linked in matched ankylosing spondylitis synovial fluid. Apparently characteristic of ankylosing spondylitis blood was a TCR beta motif (about 8 highly homologous variants).

This clonotype has more than one count but fewer than ten. No antigen is known for it. The CDR3 extends over 12 amino acids. V lost 11 bases, J lost 3 bases, and 13 bases lay in between. Germline lookup yields CDR1 LGHDT and CDR2 YNNKEL (reference sequence). Construction of TCR beta libraries was performed using quantitative 5'-RACE with molecular barcodes. TCRdb independently ran MiXCR on the 5' RACE reads; one entry per CDR3 protein. The sample has more than 650,000 distinct CDR3 sequences, 10% to 15% seen once; the top ten hold approximately 0.5%. The TCR originated in a male donor with ankylosing spondylitis. The material sequenced was blood, either unsorted or a sorted T cell fraction (not recorded which). The V and J genes are TRBV3-1 and TRBJ1-1, with D possibly TRBD1 on 6 matching bases. CDR3 in amino acids: CAARQADTEAFF. DNA of the CDR3: TGTGCCGCCCGACAGGCAGACACTGAAGCTTTCTTT.